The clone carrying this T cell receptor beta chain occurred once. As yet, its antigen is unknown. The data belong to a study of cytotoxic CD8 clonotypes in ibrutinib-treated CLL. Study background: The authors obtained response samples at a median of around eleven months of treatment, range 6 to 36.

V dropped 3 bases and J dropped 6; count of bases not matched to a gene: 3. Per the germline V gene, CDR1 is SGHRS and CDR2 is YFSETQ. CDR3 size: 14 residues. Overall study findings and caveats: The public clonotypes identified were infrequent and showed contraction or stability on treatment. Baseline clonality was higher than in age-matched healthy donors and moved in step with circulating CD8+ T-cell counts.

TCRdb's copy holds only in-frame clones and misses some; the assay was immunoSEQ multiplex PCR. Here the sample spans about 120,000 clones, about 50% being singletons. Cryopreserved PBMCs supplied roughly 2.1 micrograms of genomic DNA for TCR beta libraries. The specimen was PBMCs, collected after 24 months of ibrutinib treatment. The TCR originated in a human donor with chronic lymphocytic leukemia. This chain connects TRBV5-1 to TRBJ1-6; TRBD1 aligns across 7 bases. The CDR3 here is CASSSGGFNSPLHF. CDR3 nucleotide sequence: TGCGCCAGCAGCTCAGGGGGTTTTAATTCACCCCTCCACTTT.